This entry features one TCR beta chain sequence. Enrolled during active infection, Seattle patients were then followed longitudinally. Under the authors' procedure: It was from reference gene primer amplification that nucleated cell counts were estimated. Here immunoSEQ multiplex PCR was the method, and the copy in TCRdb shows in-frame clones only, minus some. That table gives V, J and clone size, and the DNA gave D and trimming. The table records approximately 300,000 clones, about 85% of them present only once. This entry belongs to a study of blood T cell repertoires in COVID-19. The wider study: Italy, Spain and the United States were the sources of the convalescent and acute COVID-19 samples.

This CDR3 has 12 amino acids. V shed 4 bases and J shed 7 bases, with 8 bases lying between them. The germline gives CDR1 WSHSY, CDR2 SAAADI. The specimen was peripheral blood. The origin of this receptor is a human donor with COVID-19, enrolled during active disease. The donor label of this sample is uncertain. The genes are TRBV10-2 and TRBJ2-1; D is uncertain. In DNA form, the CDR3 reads TGCGCCAGCAGTGGCGTACGAAATGAGCAGTTCTTC. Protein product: CASSGVRNEQFF.